Listed below are T cell receptor beta chains from one sample, sequenced in a study of cytomegalovirus exposure and HLA in healthy donors. The repertoire was sequenced with immunoSEQ multiplex PCR; TCRdb's copy has only in-frame clones and lacks some. Of under 85,000 clones in the sample, nearly 95% were seen once. The sequencing sample was made of PBMCs. The receptors were gathered from a man aged 18 to 29 in good health and CMV-seropositive. CDR3s include the opening cysteine and the closing phenylalanine or tryptophan. The D gene is left open where the match is weak. The size of a clone is reported for some rows only, either as once, few or many, or as a class for expanded clones.

v_call: TRBV4-1; d_call: TRBD2; j_call: TRBJ2-2; clone_size: -; cdr3_aa: CASSQVHREGFTGELFF; cdr3_nt: TGCGCCAGCAGCCAAGTACACCGGGAGGGGTTCACCGGGGAGCTGTTTTTT
v_call: TRBV2; d_call: TRBD1; j_call: TRBJ1-2; clone_size: -; cdr3_aa: CASRGGTGLRGYTF; cdr3_nt: TGTGCCAGCAGAGGAGGGACAGGGTTGCGCGGCTACACCTTC
v_call: TRBV27; d_call: TRBD2; j_call: TRBJ2-1; clone_size: once; cdr3_aa: CASCGLAGGNEQFF; cdr3_nt: TGTGCCAGCTGCGGGCTAGCGGGTGGCAATGAGCAGTTCTTC
v_call: TRBV28; d_call: -; j_call: TRBJ1-4; clone_size: once; cdr3_aa: CASSPEEGAGEKLFF; cdr3_nt: TGTGCCAGCAGTCCAGAAGAAGGGGCTGGGGAAAAACTGTTTTTT
v_call: TRBV7-3; d_call: TRBD2; j_call: TRBJ2-3; clone_size: once; cdr3_aa: CASSLKLAGADTQYF; cdr3_nt: TGTGCCAGCAGCTTAAAACTAGCGGGGGCCGATACGCAGTATTTT
v_call: TRBV28; d_call: TRBD2; j_call: TRBJ2-2; clone_size: -; cdr3_aa: CASSSPQGGSTVGELFF; cdr3_nt: TGTGCCAGCTCTAGCCCCCAAGGCGGGAGTACGGTCGGGGAGCTGTTTTTT
v_call: TRBV27; d_call: -; j_call: TRBJ1-1; clone_size: once; cdr3_aa: CASRVGEETEAFF; cdr3_nt: TGTGCCAGCAGGGTGGGAGAGGAAACTGAAGCTTTCTTT
v_call: TRBV11-1; d_call: TRBD2; j_call: TRBJ2-2; clone_size: -; cdr3_aa: CASSLALRLAGETGELFF; cdr3_nt: TGTGCCAGCAGCTTAGCACTTCGGCTAGCGGGAGAAACCGGGGAGCTGTTTTTT
v_call: TRBV27; d_call: -; j_call: TRBJ1-1; clone_size: -; cdr3_aa: CASSFFPGDTEAFF; cdr3_nt: TGTGCCAGCAGTTTTTTCCCCGGGGACACTGAAGCTTTCTTT
v_call: TRBV11-2; d_call: -; j_call: TRBJ2-6; clone_size: -; cdr3_aa: CASSATVSGANVLTF; cdr3_nt: TGTGCCAGCAGCGCTACAGTCTCTGGGGCCAACGTCCTGACTTTC
v_call: TRBV10-1; d_call: TRBD2; j_call: TRBJ2-5; clone_size: once; cdr3_aa: CASSPTSTSGQETQYF; cdr3_nt: TGCGCCAGCAGTCCGACCTCGACTAGCGGCCAAGAGACCCAGTACTTC
v_call: TRBV18; d_call: TRBD2; j_call: TRBJ2-3; clone_size: -; cdr3_aa: CASSPLAGGLTDTQYF; cdr3_nt: TGTGCCAGCTCACCACTAGCGGGAGGATTAACAGATACGCAGTATTTT
v_call: TRBV27; d_call: -; j_call: TRBJ2-5; clone_size: once; cdr3_aa: CASRPRQAISQETQYF; cdr3_nt: TGTGCCAGCAGACCAAGACAGGCGATATCCCAAGAGACCCAGTACTTC
v_call: TRBV5-1; d_call: TRBD1; j_call: TRBJ2-7; clone_size: -; cdr3_aa: CASSHRDSTYEQYF; cdr3_nt: TGCGCCAGCAGCCACCGGGACAGCACCTACGAGCAGTACTTC
v_call: TRBV5-1; d_call: -; j_call: TRBJ1-3; clone_size: -; cdr3_aa: CASVARVLLFSSGNTIYF; cdr3_nt: TGCGCCAGCGTTGCCAGGGTTCTCCTGTTTAGCTCTGGAAACACCATATATTTT
v_call: TRBV5-6; d_call: -; j_call: TRBJ2-7; clone_size: -; cdr3_aa: CASSTSYEQYF; cdr3_nt: TGTGCCAGCAGCACATCCTACGAGCAGTACTTC
v_call: TRBV5-6; d_call: TRBD1; j_call: TRBJ2-1; clone_size: -; cdr3_aa: CASSFQTGYHEQFF; cdr3_nt: TGTGCCAGCAGCTTTCAGACAGGGTACCATGAGCAGTTCTTC
v_call: TRBV6-4; d_call: -; j_call: TRBJ2-1; clone_size: -; cdr3_aa: CASGSGTYNEQFF; cdr3_nt: TGTGCCAGCGGGAGCGGGACATACAATGAGCAGTTCTTC
v_call: TRBV6-6; d_call: -; j_call: TRBJ2-5; clone_size: -; cdr3_aa: CASSSGGVETQYF; cdr3_nt: TGTGCCAGCAGTTCCGGGGGTGTGGAGACCCAGTACTTC
v_call: TRBV15; d_call: TRBD1; j_call: TRBJ2-7; clone_size: -; cdr3_aa: CATSRGRQGHEQYF; cdr3_nt: TGTGCCACCAGCAGAGGTCGACAGGGCCACGAGCAGTACTTC
v_call: TRBV5-1; d_call: TRBD2; j_call: TRBJ2-1; clone_size: -; cdr3_aa: CASSFGTSGRGWDEQFF; cdr3_nt: TGCGCCAGCAGCTTCGGGACTAGCGGGAGGGGGTGGGATGAGCAGTTCTTC
v_call: TRBV7-2; d_call: -; j_call: TRBJ1-5; clone_size: -; cdr3_aa: CASSLELGGSSPQHF; cdr3_nt: TGTGCCAGCAGCTTAGAATTGGGGGGTAGTTCGCCCCAGCATTTT
v_call: TRBV5-6; d_call: -; j_call: TRBJ1-2; clone_size: -; cdr3_aa: CASSWGGVDYGYTF; cdr3_nt: TGTGCCAGCAGCTGGGGGGGGGTGGACTATGGCTACACCTTC
v_call: TRBV6-4; d_call: TRBD2; j_call: TRBJ2-1; clone_size: -; cdr3_aa: CASSNSAGEFYNEQFF; cdr3_nt: TGTGCCAGCAGTAACTCCGCGGGAGAGTTCTACAATGAGCAGTTCTTC
v_call: TRBV27; d_call: TRBD1; j_call: TRBJ2-5; clone_size: -; cdr3_aa: CASSLRAGGLTTQETQYF; cdr3_nt: TGTGCCAGCAGTTTGAGGGCAGGGGGCCTGACAACGCAAGAGACCCAGTACTTC
v_call: TRBV9; d_call: -; j_call: TRBJ1-2; clone_size: once; cdr3_aa: CASSALQGLPGYGYTF; cdr3_nt: TGTGCCAGCAGCGCCCTCCAGGGGCTTCCGGGCTATGGCTACACCTTC
v_call: TRBV28; d_call: -; j_call: TRBJ1-1; clone_size: -; cdr3_aa: CASSTPQGTEAFF; cdr3_nt: TGTGCCAGCTCTACCCCTCAGGGAACTGAAGCTTTCTTT
v_call: TRBV6-5; d_call: TRBD1; j_call: TRBJ1-1; clone_size: few; cdr3_aa: CASSSGTGGTEAFF; cdr3_nt: TGTGCCAGCAGTTCCGGGACAGGGGGGACTGAAGCTTTCTTT
v_call: TRBV11-2; d_call: TRBD1; j_call: TRBJ1-3; clone_size: -; cdr3_aa: CASSIQGAQENTIYF; cdr3_nt: TGTGCCAGCAGCATACAGGGGGCGCAGGAAAACACCATATATTTT
v_call: TRBV6-1; d_call: TRBD1; j_call: TRBJ2-3; clone_size: -; cdr3_aa: CASSAQTGGTDTQYF; cdr3_nt: TGTGCCAGCAGTGCCCAGACAGGGGGCACAGATACGCAGTATTTT
v_call: TRBV30; d_call: -; j_call: TRBJ1-2; clone_size: -; cdr3_aa: CAWSQTGGEGNYGYTF; cdr3_nt: TGTGCCTGGAGCCAGACGGGGGGCGAGGGTAACTATGGCTACACCTTC
v_call: TRBV5-1; d_call: TRBD1; j_call: TRBJ1-4; clone_size: -; cdr3_aa: CASSLGGAPDEKLFF; cdr3_nt: TGCGCCAGCAGCTTAGGGGGCGCCCCCGATGAAAAACTGTTTTTT
v_call: TRBV20-1; d_call: -; j_call: TRBJ2-7; clone_size: -; cdr3_aa: CSAERSYEQYF; cdr3_nt: TGCAGTGCGGAGAGGTCCTACGAGCAGTACTTC
v_call: TRBV5-1; d_call: -; j_call: TRBJ2-5; clone_size: -; cdr3_aa: CASSLAGLQETQYF; cdr3_nt: TGCGCCAGCAGCTTGGCCGGACTCCAAGAGACCCAGTACTTC
v_call: TRBV2; d_call: -; j_call: TRBJ1-2; clone_size: once; cdr3_aa: CASTDSNYGYTF; cdr3_nt: TGTGCCAGCACCGACAGTAACTATGGCTACACCTTC
v_call: TRBV7-6; d_call: -; j_call: TRBJ2-2; clone_size: -; cdr3_aa: CASSSTLYQGLDAGELFF; cdr3_nt: TGTGCCAGCAGCTCAACCCTTTATCAGGGCCTTGACGCCGGGGAGCTGTTTTTT
v_call: TRBV29-1; d_call: TRBD2; j_call: TRBJ2-5; clone_size: -; cdr3_aa: CSVAGTSGRPGVRVEETQYF; cdr3_nt: TGCAGCGTAGCAGGGACTAGCGGGAGGCCGGGGGTCCGGGTAGAAGAGACCCAGTACTTC
v_call: TRBV5-1; d_call: -; j_call: TRBJ2-5; clone_size: -; cdr3_aa: CASSLAPRETQYF; cdr3_nt: TGCGCCAGCAGCTTGGCCCCCAGAGAGACCCAGTACTTC
v_call: TRBV9; d_call: -; j_call: TRBJ2-7; clone_size: -; cdr3_aa: CASSEGNKVYEQYF; cdr3_nt: TGTGCCAGCAGCGAGGGGAACAAGGTCTACGAGCAGTACTTC
v_call: TRBV30; d_call: -; j_call: TRBJ1-1; clone_size: -; cdr3_aa: CAWSGDRLRAFF; cdr3_nt: TGTGCCTGGAGTGGTGACCGACTAAGAGCTTTCTTT
v_call: TRBV6-5; d_call: TRBD1; j_call: TRBJ2-7; clone_size: -; cdr3_aa: CASTQPGTGGDEQYF; cdr3_nt: TGTGCCAGCACCCAGCCCGGGACAGGGGGGGACGAGCAGTACTTC
v_call: TRBV4-1; d_call: -; j_call: TRBJ2-1; clone_size: -; cdr3_aa: CASSQIEFEQFF; cdr3_nt: TGCGCCAGCAGCCAAATAGAGTTTGAGCAGTTCTTC
v_call: TRBV5-1; d_call: -; j_call: TRBJ2-7; clone_size: -; cdr3_aa: CASSPVEDGWAYEQYF; cdr3_nt: TGCGCCAGCAGCCCTGTGGAAGACGGGTGGGCCTACGAGCAGTACTTC
v_call: TRBV5-4; d_call: TRBD2; j_call: TRBJ2-3; clone_size: -; cdr3_aa: CASSLRDGGDTQYF; cdr3_nt: TGTGCCAGCAGCTTGAGGGACGGGGGGGATACGCAGTATTTT
v_call: TRBV10-3; d_call: -; j_call: TRBJ2-5; clone_size: -; cdr3_aa: CAISELTPGETQYF; cdr3_nt: TGTGCCATCAGTGAGCTTACTCCAGGAGAGACCCAGTACTTC
v_call: TRBV14; d_call: TRBD1; j_call: TRBJ2-7; clone_size: -; cdr3_aa: CASSQDRRTGAYEQYF; cdr3_nt: TGTGCCAGCAGCCAAGATAGAAGGACAGGGGCCTACGAGCAGTACTTC
v_call: TRBV9; d_call: -; j_call: TRBJ2-5; clone_size: -; cdr3_aa: CASSVFPGVAATNQETQYF; cdr3_nt: TGTGCCAGCAGCGTATTTCCGGGAGTAGCGGCAACGAACCAAGAGACCCAGTACTTC
v_call: TRBV5-1; d_call: -; j_call: TRBJ2-7; clone_size: -; cdr3_aa: CASSDRIASYEQYF; cdr3_nt: TGCGCCAGCAGCGACAGGATAGCCTCCTACGAGCAGTACTTC
v_call: TRBV5-1; d_call: -; j_call: TRBJ2-2; clone_size: -; cdr3_aa: CATNMGQTGELFF; cdr3_nt: TGCGCCACCAACATGGGGCAGACCGGGGAGCTGTTTTTT
v_call: TRBV28; d_call: -; j_call: TRBJ2-3; clone_size: -; cdr3_aa: CASSLVGLDTQYF; cdr3_nt: TGTGCCAGCAGTTTAGTGGGACTAGATACGCAGTATTTT
v_call: TRBV28; d_call: TRBD2; j_call: TRBJ2-6; clone_size: -; cdr3_aa: CASSSGRGANVLTF; cdr3_nt: TGTGCCAGCAGTTCCGGGAGGGGGGCCAACGTCCTGACTTTC
v_call: TRBV5-6; d_call: -; j_call: TRBJ1-5; clone_size: -; cdr3_aa: CASSYVVSAGNQPQHF; cdr3_nt: TGTGCCAGCAGCTACGTTGTGAGTGCGGGCAATCAGCCCCAGCATTTT